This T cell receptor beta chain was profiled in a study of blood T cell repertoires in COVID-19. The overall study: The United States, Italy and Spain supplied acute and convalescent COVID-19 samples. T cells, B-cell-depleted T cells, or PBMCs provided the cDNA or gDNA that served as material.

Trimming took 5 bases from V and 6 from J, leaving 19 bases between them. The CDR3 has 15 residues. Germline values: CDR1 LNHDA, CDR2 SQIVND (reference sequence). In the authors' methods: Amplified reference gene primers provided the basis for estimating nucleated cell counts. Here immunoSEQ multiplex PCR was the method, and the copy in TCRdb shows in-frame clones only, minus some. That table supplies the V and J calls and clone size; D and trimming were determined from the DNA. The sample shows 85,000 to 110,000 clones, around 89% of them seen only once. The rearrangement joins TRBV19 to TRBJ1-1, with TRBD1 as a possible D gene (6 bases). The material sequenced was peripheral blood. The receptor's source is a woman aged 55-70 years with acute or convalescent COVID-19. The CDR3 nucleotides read TGTGCCAGTAGTCCCCAGGTCATAGGGGGGGCTGAAGCTTTCTTT. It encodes CASSPQVIGGAEAFF.